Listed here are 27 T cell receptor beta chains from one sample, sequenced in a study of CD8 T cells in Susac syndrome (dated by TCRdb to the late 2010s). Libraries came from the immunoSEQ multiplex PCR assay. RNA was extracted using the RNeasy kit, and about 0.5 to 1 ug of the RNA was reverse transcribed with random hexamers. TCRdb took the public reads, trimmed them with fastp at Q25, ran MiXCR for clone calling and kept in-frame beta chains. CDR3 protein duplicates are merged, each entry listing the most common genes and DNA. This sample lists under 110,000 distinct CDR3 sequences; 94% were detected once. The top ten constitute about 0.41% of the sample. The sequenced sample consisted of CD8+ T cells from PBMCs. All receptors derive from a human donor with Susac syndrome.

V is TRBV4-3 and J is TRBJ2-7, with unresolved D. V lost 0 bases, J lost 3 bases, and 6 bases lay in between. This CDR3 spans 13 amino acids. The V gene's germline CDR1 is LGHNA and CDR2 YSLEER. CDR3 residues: CASSQDGFYEQYF. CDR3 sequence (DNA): TGCGCCAGCAGCCAAGACGGATTCTACGAGCAGTACTTC.

CDR3 protein: CASSLSDGNEQFF. The CDR3 coding sequence is TGTGCCAGCAGTTTATCGGACGGCAATGAGCAGTTCTTC. V gene TRBV12-3 or TRBV12-4 combines with J gene TRBJ2-1, with no clear D. Trimming took off 2 bases at V and 6 bases at J, with 8 bases between the two ends. The CDR3 length is 13 residues.

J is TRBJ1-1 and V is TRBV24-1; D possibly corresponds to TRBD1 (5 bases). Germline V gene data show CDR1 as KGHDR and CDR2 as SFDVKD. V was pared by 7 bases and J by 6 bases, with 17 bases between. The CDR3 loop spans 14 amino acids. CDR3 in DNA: TGTGCCACCAGCGCTGCAGGGTTAAATCCTGAAGCTTTCTTT. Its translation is CATSAAGLNPEAFF.

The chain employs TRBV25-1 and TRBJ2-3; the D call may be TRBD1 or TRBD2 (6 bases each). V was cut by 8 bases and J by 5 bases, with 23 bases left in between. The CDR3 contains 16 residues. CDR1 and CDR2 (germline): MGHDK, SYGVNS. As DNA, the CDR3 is TGTGCCAGCGTTGACGGGGTGGGGGGCCAAGGAGATACGCAGTATTTT. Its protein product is CASVDGVGGQGDTQYF.

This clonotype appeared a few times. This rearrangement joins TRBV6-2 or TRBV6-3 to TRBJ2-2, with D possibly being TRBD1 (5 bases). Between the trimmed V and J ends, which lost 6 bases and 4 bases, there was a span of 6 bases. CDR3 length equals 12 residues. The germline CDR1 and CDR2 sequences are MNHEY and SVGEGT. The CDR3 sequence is CASRGPTGELFF. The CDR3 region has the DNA TGTGCCAGCAGGGGGCCCACCGGGGAGCTGTTTTTT.

The CDR3 protein is CSANPTGNDKTQYF. CDR3 coding DNA: TGCAGTGCTAATCCGACAGGGAACGACAAGACCCAGTACTTC. The V gene is TRBV20-1, the J gene TRBJ2-5, with 7 positions matching TRBD1. CDR1 is DFQATT, CDR2 SNEGSKA, per germline (reference sequence). Trimming at V came to 4 bases and at J to 6 bases, leaving 11 bases not matched to a gene. The CDR3 length is 14 residues.

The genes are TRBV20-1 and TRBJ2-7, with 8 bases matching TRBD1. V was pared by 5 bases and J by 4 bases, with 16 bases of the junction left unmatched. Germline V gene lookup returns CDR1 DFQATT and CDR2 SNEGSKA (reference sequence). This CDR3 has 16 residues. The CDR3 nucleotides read TGCAGTGCTTTATCTTTCGACAGGGGCCCATGGTACGAGCAGTACTTC. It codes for CSALSFDRGPWYEQYF.

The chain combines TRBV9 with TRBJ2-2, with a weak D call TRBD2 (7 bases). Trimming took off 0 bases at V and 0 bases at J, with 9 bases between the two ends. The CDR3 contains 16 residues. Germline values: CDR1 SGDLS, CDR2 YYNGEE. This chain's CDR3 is CASSVGGGANTGELFF. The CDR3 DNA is TGTGCCAGCAGCGTAGGAGGGGGGGCGAACACCGGGGAGCTGTTTTTT.

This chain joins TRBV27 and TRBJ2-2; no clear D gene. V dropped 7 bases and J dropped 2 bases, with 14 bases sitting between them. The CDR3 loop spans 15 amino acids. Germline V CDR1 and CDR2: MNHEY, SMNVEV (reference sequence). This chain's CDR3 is CASTLGGPNTGELFF. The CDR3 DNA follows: TGTGCCAGCACCCTGGGTGGCCCCAACACCGGGGAGCTGTTTTTT.

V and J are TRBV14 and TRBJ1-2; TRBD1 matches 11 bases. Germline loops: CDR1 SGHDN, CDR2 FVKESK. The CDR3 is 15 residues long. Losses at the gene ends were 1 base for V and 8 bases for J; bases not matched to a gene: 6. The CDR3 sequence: CASSQVGQGARGYTF. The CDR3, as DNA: TGTGCCAGCAGCCAAGTAGGACAGGGGGCGAGAGGCTACACCTTC.

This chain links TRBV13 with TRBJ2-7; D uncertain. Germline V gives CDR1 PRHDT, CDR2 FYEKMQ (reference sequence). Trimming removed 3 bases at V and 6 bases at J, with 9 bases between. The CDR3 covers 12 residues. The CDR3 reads CASSFGGAEQYF. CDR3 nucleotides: TGTGCCAGCAGCTTTGGTGGAGCCGAGCAGTACTTC.

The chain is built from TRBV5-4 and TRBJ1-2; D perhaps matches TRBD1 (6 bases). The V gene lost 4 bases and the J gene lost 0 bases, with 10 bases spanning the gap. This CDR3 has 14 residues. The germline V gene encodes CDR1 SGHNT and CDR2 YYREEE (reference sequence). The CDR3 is CASSGQRTNYGYTF. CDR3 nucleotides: TGTGCCAGCAGCGGACAGCGTACTAACTATGGCTACACCTTC.

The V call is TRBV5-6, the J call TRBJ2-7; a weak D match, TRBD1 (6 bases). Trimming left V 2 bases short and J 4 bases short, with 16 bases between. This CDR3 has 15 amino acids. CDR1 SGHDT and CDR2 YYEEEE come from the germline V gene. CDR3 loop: CASSFWNRGGYEQYF. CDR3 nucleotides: TGTGCCAGCAGCTTTTGGAACCGAGGGGGTTACGAGCAGTACTTC.

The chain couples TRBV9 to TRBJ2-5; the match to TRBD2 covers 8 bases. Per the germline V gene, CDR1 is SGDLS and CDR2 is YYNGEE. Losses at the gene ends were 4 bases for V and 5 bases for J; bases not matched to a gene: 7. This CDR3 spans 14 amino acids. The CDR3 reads CASSPPGGSETQYF. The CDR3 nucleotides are TGTGCCAGCAGCCCGCCGGGAGGGAGCGAGACCCAGTACTTC.

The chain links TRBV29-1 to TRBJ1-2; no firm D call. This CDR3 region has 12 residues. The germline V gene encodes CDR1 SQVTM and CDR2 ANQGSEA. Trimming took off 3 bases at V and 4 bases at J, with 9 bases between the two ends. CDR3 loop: CSVEAGPYGYTF. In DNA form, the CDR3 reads TGCAGCGTTGAGGCAGGACCCTATGGCTACACCTTC.

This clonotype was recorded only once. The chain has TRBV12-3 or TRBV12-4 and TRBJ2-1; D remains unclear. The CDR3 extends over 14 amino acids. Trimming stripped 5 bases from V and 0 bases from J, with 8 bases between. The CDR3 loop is CASSPVSSYNEQFF. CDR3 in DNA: TGTGCCAGCAGTCCTGTCAGCTCCTACAATGAGCAGTTCTTC.

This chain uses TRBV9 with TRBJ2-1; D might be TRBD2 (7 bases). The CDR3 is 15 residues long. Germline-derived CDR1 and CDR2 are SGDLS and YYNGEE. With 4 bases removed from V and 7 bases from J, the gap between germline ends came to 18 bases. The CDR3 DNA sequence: TGTGCCAGCAGCCCCCGAGGGCGGGGGCAGAATGAGCAGTTCTTC. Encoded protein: CASSPRGRGQNEQFF.

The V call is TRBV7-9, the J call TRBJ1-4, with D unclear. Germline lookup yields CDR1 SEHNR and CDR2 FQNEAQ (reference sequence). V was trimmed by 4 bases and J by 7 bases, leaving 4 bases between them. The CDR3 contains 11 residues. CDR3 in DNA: TGTGCCAGCAGCTCTAGTGAAAAACTGTTTTTT. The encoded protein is CASSSSEKLFF.

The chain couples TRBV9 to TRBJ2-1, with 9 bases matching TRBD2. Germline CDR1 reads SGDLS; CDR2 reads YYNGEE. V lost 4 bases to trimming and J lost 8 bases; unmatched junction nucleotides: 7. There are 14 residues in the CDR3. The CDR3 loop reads CASSRRGGIDEQFF. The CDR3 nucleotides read TGTGCCAGCAGCCGGCGGGGGGGCATAGATGAGCAGTTCTTC. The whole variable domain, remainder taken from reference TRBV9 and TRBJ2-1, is DSGVTQTPKHLITATGQRVTLRCSPRSGDLSVYWYQQSLDQGLQFLIQYYNGEERAKGNILERFSAQQFPDLHSELNLSSLELGDSALYFCASSRRGGIDEQFFGPGTRLTVL.

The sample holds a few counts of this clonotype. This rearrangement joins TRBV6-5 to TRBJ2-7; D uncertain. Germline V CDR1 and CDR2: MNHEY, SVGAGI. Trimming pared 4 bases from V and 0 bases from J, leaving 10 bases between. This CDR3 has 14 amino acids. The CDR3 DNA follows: TGTGCCAGCAGTTCCGGGCCAAGCTCCTACGAGCAGTACTTC. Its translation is CASSSGPSSYEQYF.

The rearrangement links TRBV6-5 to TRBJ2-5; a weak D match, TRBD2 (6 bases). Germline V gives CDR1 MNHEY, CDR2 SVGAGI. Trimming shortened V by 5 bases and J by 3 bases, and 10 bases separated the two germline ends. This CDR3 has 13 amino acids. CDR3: CASSLGGKETQYF. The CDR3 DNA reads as TGTGCCAGCAGTCTCGGGGGAAAAGAGACCCAGTACTTC.

Here the CDR3 DNA reads TGCAGCGTCATCGACAGTTCCTACTATGGCTACACCTTC. It encodes CSVIDSSYYGYTF. V is TRBV29-1 and J is TRBJ1-2, with D maybe TRBD1 (5 bases). Germline V gives CDR1 SQVTM, CDR2 ANQGSEA. Trimming shortened V by 6 bases and J by 3 bases, and 14 bases separated the two germline ends. CDR3 length equals 13 residues.

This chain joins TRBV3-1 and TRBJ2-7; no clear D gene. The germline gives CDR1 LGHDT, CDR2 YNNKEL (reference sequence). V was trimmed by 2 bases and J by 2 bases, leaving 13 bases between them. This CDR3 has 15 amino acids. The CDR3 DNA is TGTGCCAGCAGCCAAAGGCTGAGTTATGCCTACGAGCAGTACTTC. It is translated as CASSQRLSYAYEQYF.

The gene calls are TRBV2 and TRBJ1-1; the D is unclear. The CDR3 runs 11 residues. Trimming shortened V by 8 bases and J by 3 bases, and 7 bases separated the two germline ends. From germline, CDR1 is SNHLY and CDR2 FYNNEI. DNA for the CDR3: TGTGCCAGCGACCAGTACACTGAAGCTTTCTTT. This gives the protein CASDQYTEAFF.

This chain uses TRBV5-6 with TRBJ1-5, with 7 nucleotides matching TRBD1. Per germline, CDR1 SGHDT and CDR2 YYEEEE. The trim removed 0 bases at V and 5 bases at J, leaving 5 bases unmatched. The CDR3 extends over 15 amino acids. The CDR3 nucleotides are TGTGCCAGCAGCTTGGGACAGGGTGTCCATCAGCCCCAGCATTTT. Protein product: CASSLGQGVHQPQHF.

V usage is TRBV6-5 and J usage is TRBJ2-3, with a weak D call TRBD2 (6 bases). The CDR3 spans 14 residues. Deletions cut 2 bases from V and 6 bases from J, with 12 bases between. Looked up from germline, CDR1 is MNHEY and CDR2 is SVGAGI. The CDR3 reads CASSYLPGVDTQYF. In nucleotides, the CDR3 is TGTGCCAGCAGTTACCTCCCGGGGGTGGATACGCAGTATTTT.

CDR3: CASSLEQGKETQYF. CDR3 DNA: TGCGCCAGCAGCTTGGAACAGGGGAAAGAGACCCAGTACTTC. V and J are TRBV5-1 and TRBJ2-5; 7 nucleotides align to TRBD1. The CDR3 has 14 amino acids. After removal of 0 bases from V and 3 bases from J, the junction contained 2 bases not matched to a gene. Germline CDR1 SGHRS, CDR2 YFSETQ.